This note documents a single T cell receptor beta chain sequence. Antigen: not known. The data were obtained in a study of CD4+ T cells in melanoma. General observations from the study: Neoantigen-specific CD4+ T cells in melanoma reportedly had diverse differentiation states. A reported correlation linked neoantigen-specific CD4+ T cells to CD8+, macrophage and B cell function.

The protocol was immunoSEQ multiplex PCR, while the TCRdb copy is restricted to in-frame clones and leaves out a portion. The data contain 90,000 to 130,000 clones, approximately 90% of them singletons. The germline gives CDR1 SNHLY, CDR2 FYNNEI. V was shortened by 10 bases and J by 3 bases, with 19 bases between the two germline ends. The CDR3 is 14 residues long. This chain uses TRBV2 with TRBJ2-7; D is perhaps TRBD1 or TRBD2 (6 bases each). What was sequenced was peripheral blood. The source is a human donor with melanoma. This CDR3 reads CATSLRGGGYEQYF. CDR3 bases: TGTGCCACCTCCCTCAGGGGAGGAGGCTACGAGCAGTACTTC.